This entry features one TCR beta chain sequence. What it binds is unknown. Germline and genes here are mouse. The CDR3 end lies 1 residue beyond the end of the read and is filled in from the germline J gene. The junction had 2 bases not matched to a gene; V was cut back by 4 bases and J by 6 bases. This CDR3 has 13 amino acids. Germline V gene lookup returns CDR1 KGHPV and CDR2 FQNQEV (reference sequence). Here immunoSEQ multiplex PCR was the method, and the copy in TCRdb shows in-frame clones only, minus some. This table has roughly 50,000 clones, around 73% appearing once. The sample comes from a study of tissue T cells after allogeneic stem cell transplantation. Study-wide results and caveats: Across patients, clones rarely overlapped, yet motif clusters were shared tissue-specifically.

The chain employs TRBV26 and TRBJ2-7; 11 bases agree with TRBD2. Sequencing was done on a sample of sorted cells pooled from one or two spleens. This clonotype was obtained from a pool of C57BL/6 mice in good health. The CDR3 spells CASSPTGGVEQYF. CDR3 DNA (partial): TGTGCCAGCAGTCCGACTGGGGGGGTTGAACAGTAC. Supplemented by reference TRBV26 and TRBJ2-7, the full variable domain reads NSKVIQTPRYLVKGQGQKAKMRCIPEKGHPVVFWYQQNKNNEFKFLINFQNQEVLQQIDMTEKRFSAECPSNSPCSLEIQSSEAGDSALYLCASSPTGGVEQYFGPGTRLTVL.